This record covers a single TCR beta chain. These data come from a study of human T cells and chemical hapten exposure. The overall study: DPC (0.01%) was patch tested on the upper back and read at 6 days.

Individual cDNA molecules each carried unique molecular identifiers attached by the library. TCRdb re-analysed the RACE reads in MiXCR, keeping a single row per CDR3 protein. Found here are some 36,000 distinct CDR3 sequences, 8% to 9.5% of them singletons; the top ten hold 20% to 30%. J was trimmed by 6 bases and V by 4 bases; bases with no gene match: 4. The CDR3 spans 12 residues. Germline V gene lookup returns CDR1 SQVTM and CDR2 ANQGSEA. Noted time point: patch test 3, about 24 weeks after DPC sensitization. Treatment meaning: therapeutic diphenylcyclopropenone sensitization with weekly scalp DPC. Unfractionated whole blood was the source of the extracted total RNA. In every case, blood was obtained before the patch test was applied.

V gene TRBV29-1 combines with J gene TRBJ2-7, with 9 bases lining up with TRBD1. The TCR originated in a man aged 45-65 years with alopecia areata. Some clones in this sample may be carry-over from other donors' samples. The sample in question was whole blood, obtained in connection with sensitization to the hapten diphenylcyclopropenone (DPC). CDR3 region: CSVGTGVFEQYF. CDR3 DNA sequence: TGCAGCGTTGGGACAGGGGTTTTCGAGCAGTACTTC.